These 18 T cell receptor beta chains came from one sample sequenced in a study of spatial heterogeneity in lung cancer. TCRdb ran MiXCR on the 5' RACE reads and lists one entry per CDR3 protein. The table lists tens of thousands of distinct CDR3 sequences, less than 6% of them singletons. Stated time point: sample taken at primary tumor resection. Unsorted samples of tumor, nontumor lung or frozen PBMC had their whole RNA sequenced. The sample was PBMCs, taken at surgery. These receptors were collected from a male donor with early-stage non-small cell lung cancer.

This clonotype occurred many times. The CDR3 coding sequence is TGCAGTTCTCGGCCGGGGCATATCGCAGATACGCAGTATTTT. Translation: CSSRPGHIADTQYF. The rearrangement links TRBV20-1 to TRBJ2-3; D possibly uses TRBD1 or TRBD2 (5 bases each). V lost 8 bases and J 4 bases, leaving 19 bases between the germline ends. CDR1 is DFQATT and CDR2 is SNEGSKA in the germline V gene (reference sequence). CDR3 length equals 14 residues.

This clonotype was seen a handful of times. The chain joins TRBV18 to TRBJ2-7; D is possibly TRBD1 (6 bases). Germline V gene lookup returns CDR1 KGHSH and CDR2 LQKENI. The CDR3 spans 15 residues. V dropped 3 bases and J dropped 1 base, with 13 bases sitting between them. CDR3 sequence reads: CASSPDRIGSYEQYF. CDR3 coding DNA: TGTGCCAGCTCACCCGACAGGATCGGGTCCTACGAGCAGTACTTC. The full variable domain, in which reference TRBV18 and TRBJ2-7 provide the parts outside the CDR3, is NAGVMQNPRHLVRRRGQEARLRCSPMKGHSHVYWYRQLPEEGLKFMVYLQKENIIDESGMPKERFSAEFPKEGPSILRIQQVVRGDSAAYFCASSPDRIGSYEQYFGPGTRLTVT.

There are many counts of this clonotype. The genes are TRBV10-3 and TRBJ2-7; 7 bases map to TRBD2. V was clipped by 2 bases and J by 1 base; unmatched bases: 5. The CDR3 is 15 residues long. Germline CDR1 ENHRY, CDR2 SYGVKD. The CDR3 spells CAISERWEGSYEQYF. In DNA, the CDR3 is TGTGCCATCAGTGAGAGGTGGGAGGGATCCTACGAGCAGTACTTC.

This clonotype occurred many times. The V call is TRBV5-1, the J call TRBJ2-7; 9 nucleotides line up with TRBD1. V was clipped by 2 bases and J by 5 bases; unmatched bases: 8. The CDR3 is 15 residues long. From germline, CDR1 is SGHRS and CDR2 YFSETQ. As DNA, the CDR3 is TGCGCCAGCAGCTTTTACCGGGACAGGGCGGACGAGCAGTACTTC. It translates to CASSFYRDRADEQYF.

At least ten counts were recorded for this clonotype. J is TRBJ2-5 and V is TRBV7-9; tentatively, D is TRBD2 (5 bases). The CDR3 has 13 amino acids. The germline gives CDR1 SEHNR, CDR2 FQNEAQ (reference sequence). The germline V and J ends were trimmed by 1 base and 5 bases, with 8 bases remaining between them. Written as DNA, the CDR3 is TGTGCCAGCAGCTTAGTAGGGAGTGAGACCCAGTACTTC. Its protein product is CASSLVGSETQYF.

This clonotype was seen many times. CDR3 in amino acids: CATSRLSGDEQFF. The CDR3 DNA sequence: TGTGCCACCAGTCGACTCTCAGGGGATGAGCAGTTCTTC. The chain links TRBV24-1 to TRBJ2-1; a weak D match, TRBD1 (6 bases). V was clipped by 6 bases and J by 8 bases, with 13 bases between them. CDR3 length: 13 residues. Germline V gene data show CDR1 as KGHDR and CDR2 as SFDVKD.

This clonotype has at least ten counts. The rearrangement joins TRBV2 to TRBJ1-2, with a tentative D call TRBD1 (5 bases). The CDR3 has 11 amino acids. V lost 4 bases, J lost 7 bases, and 7 bases lay in between. Germline V gene lookup returns CDR1 SNHLY and CDR2 FYNNEI. CDR3 in amino acids: CASSAGIGYTF. The CDR3, as DNA: TGTGCCAGCAGTGCAGGGATTGGCTACACCTTC.

At least ten counts were recorded for this clonotype. The rearrangement links TRBV20-1 to TRBJ2-7; 12 nucleotides align to TRBD2. V lost 6 bases to trimming and J lost 6 bases; unmatched junction nucleotides: 6. The CDR3 runs 13 residues. Germline CDR1 reads DFQATT; CDR2 reads SNEGSKA (reference sequence). The CDR3 region has the DNA TGCAGTGCCGGACTAGCGGGATTAGGCGAGCAGTACTTC. As protein: CSAGLAGLGEQYF.

This clonotype was seen many times. The chain combines TRBV7-8 with TRBJ2-3; D might be TRBD1 or TRBD2, each matching 5 bases. This CDR3 spans 13 amino acids. Per germline, CDR1 SGHVS and CDR2 FQNEAQ. Trimming stripped 7 bases from V and 5 bases from J, with 13 bases between. CDR3 coding DNA: TGTGCCAGCACCCGGGACCCCGAAGATACGCAGTATTTT. Its protein product is CASTRDPEDTQYF.

This clonotype was detected ten times or more. V is TRBV3-1 and J is TRBJ2-7; possible D gene TRBD2, 5 bases. Trimming removed 5 bases from V and 1 base from J, with 15 bases in between. CDR1 is LGHDT, CDR2 YNNKEL, per germline (reference sequence). CDR3 size: 15 residues. CDR3 DNA: TGTGCCAGCAGCATGGCCGGGATTGAATCCTACGAGCAGTACTTC. Its protein product is CASSMAGIESYEQYF.

This clonotype was counted many times. This rearrangement joins TRBV19 to TRBJ2-2; D not resolved. Germline CDR1 and CDR2: LNHDA and SQIVND (reference sequence). Trimming removed 5 bases at V and 1 base at J, with 14 bases between. This CDR3 is built from 16 residues. Here the CDR3 reads CASSPPSRRNTGELFF. For the CDR3, the DNA is TGTGCCAGTAGTCCCCCAAGCAGGAGGAACACCGGGGAGCTGTTTTTT.

This clonotype was counted at least ten times. The chain uses TRBV12-3 or TRBV12-4 and TRBJ1-1; TRBD1 is a possible D gene (5 bases). Trimming shortened V by 4 bases and J by 3 bases, and 9 bases separated the two germline ends. The CDR3 runs 13 residues. DNA for the CDR3: TGTGCCAGCAGTTCGAGACAGTACACTGAAGCTTTCTTT. Protein: CASSSRQYTEAFF.

This clonotype was detected many times. The V call is TRBV20-1, the J call TRBJ2-4, with D hard to call. V dropped 0 bases and J dropped 0 bases, with 12 bases sitting between them. The germline gives CDR1 DFQATT, CDR2 SNEGSKA (reference sequence). CDR3 length: 16 residues. CDR3 nucleotides: TGCAGTGCTAGAGATCTAGGCGGCCTAGCCAAAAACATTCAGTACTTC. As protein: CSARDLGGLAKNIQYF.

This clonotype was counted many times. V is TRBV7-2 and J is TRBJ1-1; D is uncertain. Germline CDR1 reads SGHTA; CDR2 reads FQGNSA. The CDR3 covers 13 residues. Trimming removed 2 bases from V and 6 bases from J, with 10 bases in between. The CDR3 loop is CASSLLDPPEAFF. The CDR3 DNA follows: TGTGCCAGCAGCTTATTGGACCCCCCTGAAGCTTTCTTT.

This clonotype showed up many times. The chain joins TRBV7-9 to TRBJ2-3; the D is unclear. The CDR3 covers 13 residues. Germline V gene lookup returns CDR1 SEHNR and CDR2 FQNEAQ (reference sequence). Trimming cost V 3 bases and J 0 bases, with 4 bases left between them. The CDR3 sequence: CASSFMSTDTQYF. The CDR3 DNA follows: TGTGCCAGCAGCTTTATGAGCACAGATACGCAGTATTTT.

This clonotype has at least ten counts. The rearrangement uses TRBV9 and TRBJ2-7; TRBD2 matches at 12 bases. V was pared by 4 bases and J by 3 bases, with 5 bases of the junction left unmatched. CDR1 and CDR2 (germline): SGDLS, YYNGEE. The CDR3 covers 15 residues. The CDR3 sequence is CASSLRTSGDYEQYF. The CDR3 DNA sequence: TGTGCCAGCAGCTTACGGACTAGCGGGGACTACGAGCAGTACTTC.

This clonotype was counted many times. This chain connects TRBV6-5 to TRBJ2-7; 8 positions agree with TRBD2. The length of the CDR3 is 15 residues. After removal of 3 bases from V and 2 bases from J, the junction contained 6 bases not matched to a gene. Germline V gives CDR1 MNHEY, CDR2 SVGAGI. CDR3 residues: CASSYSGLDPYEQYF. The CDR3 DNA sequence: TGTGCCAGCAGTTATTCGGGACTAGACCCCTACGAGCAGTACTTC.

This clonotype was recorded many times. This chain joins TRBV6-2 or TRBV6-3 and TRBJ2-7; D perhaps matches TRBD2 (5 bases). CDR1 MNHEY and CDR2 SVGEGT come from the germline V gene. This CDR3 has 12 amino acids. The V gene lost 4 bases and the J gene lost 6 bases, with 10 bases spanning the gap. The CDR3 DNA reads as TGTGCCAGCAGTTCATCGGGGAGCGAGCAGTACTTC. It is translated as CASSSSGSEQYF.